This is a list of T cell receptor beta chains from one sample in a study of glioma-infiltrating T cells. One entry per CDR3 protein, called by TCRdb with MiXCR from the multiplex PCR reads. This sample yields about 130,000 distinct CDR3 sequences, of which approximately 25% are seen a single time; around 15% belongs to the top ten. Sequences were obtained from glioma tissue, nonneoplastic brain tissue, or PBMCs (not recorded which). The receptors here all came from a human donor with low-grade glioma or glioblastoma, undergoing nonglioma brain surgery, or in good health (not recorded which). Both conserved end residues are part of each CDR3. The order of the fields is clone size, D gene, J gene, V gene, CDR3 DNA, CDR3 protein. The D gene is left open where the match is weak. Not all rows give a size; the values are once, few, many and, for expanded clones, a class.

few,.,TRBJ2-3,TRBV3-1,TGTGCCAGCAGCCGGAACTACCTAATCACAGATACGCAGTATTTT,CASSRNYLITDTQYF
many,TRBD2,TRBJ2-3,TRBV4-1,TGCGCCAGCAGCCAAGATGCGGGAGGAAGGTCGGGTACGCAGTATTTT,CASSQDAGGRSGTQYF
.,.,TRBJ2-1,TRBV28,TGTGCCAGCAGTTTGACGATTCATGGGCAGTTCTTC,CASSLTIHGQFF
once,.,TRBJ1-1,TRBV6-2/TRBV6-3,TGTGCCAGCCTAAAGGGCGGGAGGGCTGAAGCTTTCTTT,CASLKGGRAEAFF
.,.,TRBJ2-7,TRBV18,TGTGCCAGCTCCATCGTCGGTGCGAACGAGCAGTACTTC,CASSIVGANEQYF
.,.,TRBJ2-7,TRBV7-3,TGTGCCAGCAGCTCAGGTATAGACAGCGAGCTGTACTTC,CASSSGIDSELYF
many,.,TRBJ1-3,TRBV6-1,TGTGCCAGCAGCCCCAGCAGCTCTGGAAACACCATATATTTT,CASSPSSSGNTIYF
many,.,TRBJ2-5,TRBV12-3/TRBV12-4,TGTGCCAGCAGTAGAACAGGGTCGGAAGAGACCCAGTACTTC,CASSRTGSEETQYF
.,.,TRBJ2-5,TRBV5-4,TGTGCCACCTCGGCCTGGGCAGGGGAGACCCAGTACTTC,CATSAWAGETQYF
few,TRBD2,TRBJ2-2,TRBV11-2,TGTGCCAGCCTAGCGGGAGCTACGAACACCGGGGAGCTGTTTTTT,CASLAGATNTGELFF
.,TRBD1,TRBJ2-3,TRBV24-1,TGTGCCACCAGTGACCCGCGACAGGGGGCCAGAGATACGCAGTATTTT,CATSDPRQGARDTQYF
many,.,TRBJ1-2,TRBV28,TGTGCCAGCAGTCTTAACTATGGCTACACCTTC,CASSLNYGYTF
.,TRBD1,TRBJ2-1,TRBV19,TGTTCCAGTAGTTCCCGGACAGGCTACAATGAGCAGTTCTTC,CSSSSRTGYNEQFF
many,.,TRBJ2-1,TRBV27,TGTGCCAGCAGTCCCGGACCGAGCTCCTACAATGAGCAGTTCTTC,CASSPGPSSYNEQFF
many,.,TRBJ1-1,TRBV2,TGTGCCAGCAGTGAAGAAGGAGGATCTTTGAACACTGAAGCTTTCTTT,CASSEEGGSLNTEAFF
many,TRBD1,TRBJ1-6,TRBV7-2,TGTGCCAGCAGCTTAGGGGGTGCAGGGGGCGCCTATAATTCACCCCTCCACTTT,CASSLGGAGGAYNSPLHF
many,.,TRBJ2-1,TRBV7-2,TGTGCCAGCAGCCGGGACCCCACTATGGATGAGCAGTTCTTC,CASSRDPTMDEQFF
many,.,TRBJ2-1,TRBV7-2,TGTGCCAGCAGCCCCCAAGGGACCAGGCGGCAGTTCTTC,CASSPQGTRRQFF
.,TRBD2,TRBJ2-1,TRBV5-1,TGCGCCAGCAGCTTTCGGACTAGCGAGGGGGAGCAGTTCTTC,CASSFRTSEGEQFF
many,.,TRBJ2-1,TRBV4-2,TGTGCCAGCAGCTCTATCGTGGAGAGTAACTCCTACAATGAGCAGTTCTTC,CASSSIVESNSYNEQFF
.,.,TRBJ1-2,TRBV7-9,TGTGCCATAACCCCCCGGGGGGTTAGCTATGGCTACACCTTC,CAITPRGVSYGYTF
many,TRBD2,TRBJ2-1,TRBV6-2/TRBV6-3,TGTGCCAGCAGTTCCGGACTAGCGGGAGAGCGGAATGAGCAGTTCTTC,CASSSGLAGERNEQFF